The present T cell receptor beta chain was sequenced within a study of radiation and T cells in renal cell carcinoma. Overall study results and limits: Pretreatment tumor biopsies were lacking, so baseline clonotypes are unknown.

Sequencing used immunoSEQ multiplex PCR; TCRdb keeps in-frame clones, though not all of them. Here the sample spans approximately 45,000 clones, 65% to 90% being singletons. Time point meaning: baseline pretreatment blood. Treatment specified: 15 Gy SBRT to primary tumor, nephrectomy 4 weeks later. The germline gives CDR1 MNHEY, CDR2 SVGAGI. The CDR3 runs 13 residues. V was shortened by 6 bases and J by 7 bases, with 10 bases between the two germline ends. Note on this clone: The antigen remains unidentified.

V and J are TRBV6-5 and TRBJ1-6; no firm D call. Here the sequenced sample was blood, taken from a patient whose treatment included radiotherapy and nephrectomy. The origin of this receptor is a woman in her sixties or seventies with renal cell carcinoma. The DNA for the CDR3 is TGTGCCAGCAGAGCTGGGGTGAATTCACCCCTCCACTTT. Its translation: CASRAGVNSPLHF.